This T cell receptor (beta chain) was captured in a study of shared clonotypes between healthy human individuals. As for the study in general: Researchers drew samples from two women and three men aged 18 to 49. The study's findings and limits: Relative to memory subsets, naive subsets generally showed larger estimated richness.

CD45RO-negative, CCR7-positively selected cells formed the naive CD8 fraction, excluding terminally differentiated effector memory CD45RA+ cells. Donors comprised only Caucasian adults living in Nashville, Tennessee. Germline CDR1 and CDR2: MNHEY and SMNVEV (reference sequence). V gave up 6 bases and J gave up 1 base, with 12 bases separating them. CDR3 length: 15 amino acids. Generated by immunoSEQ multiplex PCR, the TCRdb table keeps only in-frame clones and is missing some. This table holds approximately 2,200,000 clones, just over 90% found once. In the case of this clone: The antigen is unknown.

The chain joins TRBV27 to TRBJ1-4; D is possibly TRBD1 (6 bases). Sequenced input: naive CD8+ T cells from PBMCs. The TCR comes from a young man in good health. Some clones in this sample may be carry-over from other donors' samples. CDR3 amino acids: CASRTLQGTNEKLFF. CDR3 nucleotides: TGTGCCAGCAGAACATTACAGGGAACTAATGAAAAACTGTTTTTT.